The source of this T cell receptor (beta chain) is a study of regulatory T cells in long-lasting Graves disease. Regarding time point: newly diagnosed GD, antithyroid drugs for less than 3 months. The TCR library was made from RNA that had been extracted from PBMCs in TRIzol. The authors built TCR beta libraries using iRepertoire HTBI primers and Arm-PCR of CDR3 regions. TCRdb independently ran MiXCR on the multiplex PCR reads; one entry per CDR3 protein. The sample lists 680,000 or so distinct CDR3 sequences, around 15% occurring once. Germline values: CDR1 LNHDA, CDR2 SQIVND (reference sequence). V shed 5 bases and J 8 bases; nucleotides not matched to a gene: 8. The CDR3 sequence is 14 residues long. The same sample was also used in a study of T cells in Graves' hyperthyroidism and ophthalmopathy.

This rearrangement joins TRBV19 to TRBJ1-4, with 7 bases lining up with TRBD1. Sample: peripheral blood mononuclear cells (PBMCs), taken at new diagnosis, from a patient treated with antithyroid drugs. The clonotype comes from a woman aged 25 to 39 with Graves disease. Here the CDR3 reads CASSPRQGREKLFF. The CDR3 coding sequence is TGTGCCAGTAGTCCCCGACAGGGTAGAGAAAAACTGTTTTTT.